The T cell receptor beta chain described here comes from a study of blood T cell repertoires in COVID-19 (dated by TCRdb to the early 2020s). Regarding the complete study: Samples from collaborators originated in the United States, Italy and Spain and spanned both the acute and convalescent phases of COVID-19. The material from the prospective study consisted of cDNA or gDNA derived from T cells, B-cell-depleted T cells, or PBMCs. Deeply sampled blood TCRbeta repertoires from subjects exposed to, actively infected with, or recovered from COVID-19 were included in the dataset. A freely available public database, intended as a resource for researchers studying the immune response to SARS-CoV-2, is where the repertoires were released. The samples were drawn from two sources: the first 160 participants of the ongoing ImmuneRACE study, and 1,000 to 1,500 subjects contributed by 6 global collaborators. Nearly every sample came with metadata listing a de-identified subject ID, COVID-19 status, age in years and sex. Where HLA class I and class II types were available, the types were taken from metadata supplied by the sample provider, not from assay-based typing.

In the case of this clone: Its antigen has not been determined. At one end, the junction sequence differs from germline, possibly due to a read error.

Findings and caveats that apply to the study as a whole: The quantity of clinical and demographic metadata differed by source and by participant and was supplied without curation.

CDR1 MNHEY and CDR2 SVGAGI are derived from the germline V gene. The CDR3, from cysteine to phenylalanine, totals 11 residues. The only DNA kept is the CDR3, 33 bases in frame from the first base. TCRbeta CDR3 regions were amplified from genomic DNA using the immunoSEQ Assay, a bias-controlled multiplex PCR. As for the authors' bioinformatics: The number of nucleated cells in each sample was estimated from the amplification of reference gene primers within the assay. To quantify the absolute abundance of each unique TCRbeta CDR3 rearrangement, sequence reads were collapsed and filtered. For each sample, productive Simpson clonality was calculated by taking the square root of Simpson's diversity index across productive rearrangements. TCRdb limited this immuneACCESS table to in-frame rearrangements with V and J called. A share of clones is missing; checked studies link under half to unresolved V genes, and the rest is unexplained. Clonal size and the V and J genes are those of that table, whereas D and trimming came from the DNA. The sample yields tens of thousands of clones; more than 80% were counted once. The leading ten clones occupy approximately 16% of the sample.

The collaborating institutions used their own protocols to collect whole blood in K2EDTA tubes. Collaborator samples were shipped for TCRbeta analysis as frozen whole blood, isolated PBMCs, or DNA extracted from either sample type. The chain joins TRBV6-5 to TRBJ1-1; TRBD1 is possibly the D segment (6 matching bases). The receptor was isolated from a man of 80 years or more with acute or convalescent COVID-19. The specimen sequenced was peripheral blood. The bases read TGTGCCAGCAGCCGAGACAGGAAAAGAGACTTT. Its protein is CASSRDRKRDF.